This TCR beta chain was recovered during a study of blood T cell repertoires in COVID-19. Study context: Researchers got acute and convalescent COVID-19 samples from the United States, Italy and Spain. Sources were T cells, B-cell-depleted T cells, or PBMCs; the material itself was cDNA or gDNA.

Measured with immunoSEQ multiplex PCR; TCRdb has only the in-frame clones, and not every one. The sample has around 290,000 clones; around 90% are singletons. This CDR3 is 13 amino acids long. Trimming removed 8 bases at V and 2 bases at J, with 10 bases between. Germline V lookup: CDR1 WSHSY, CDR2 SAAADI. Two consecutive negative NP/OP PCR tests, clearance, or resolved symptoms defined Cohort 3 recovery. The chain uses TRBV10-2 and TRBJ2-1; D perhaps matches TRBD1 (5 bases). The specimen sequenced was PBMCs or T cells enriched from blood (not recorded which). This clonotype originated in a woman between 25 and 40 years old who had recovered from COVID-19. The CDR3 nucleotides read TGCGCCAGCTCTGCGGACACCTACAATGAGCAGTTCTTC. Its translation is CASSADTYNEQFF.